Listed below are T cell receptor beta chains from one sample, sequenced in a study of T cells in Graves' hyperthyroidism and ophthalmopathy. TCRdb itself ran the multiplex PCR reads through MiXCR, one entry per CDR3 protein. The data contain about 690,000 distinct CDR3 sequences, roughly a sixth of them singletons. Sequencing used blood. These receptors all come from a man aged 45-65 years with Graves' hyperthyroidism. The CDR3 runs from the conserved cysteine through the conserved F or W. A D gene is named only where the DNA matches it firmly. Where a row states a size, it is once, few, many or the class of an expanded clone; other rows omit it.

j_gene,d_gene,v_gene,abundance,CDR3aa,CDR3nt
TRBJ2-5,TRBD1,TRBV11-2,many,CASSPSDRTQETQYF,TGTGCCAGCAGCCCTTCGGACAGGACGCAAGAGACCCAGTACTTC
TRBJ2-1,TRBD2,TRBV18,NA,CASSPRLGGVDSYNEQFF,TGTGCCAGCTCACCACGGTTGGGAGGGGTGGATTCCTACAATGAGCAGTTCTTC
TRBJ2-5,NA,TRBV19,few,CASSIGGSIQETQYF,TGTGCCAGTAGTATAGGCGGCTCGATCCAAGAGACCCAGTACTTC
TRBJ2-1,TRBD2,TRBV20-1,many,CSARDIGSGSSYNEQFF,TGCAGTGCTAGAGATATTGGTAGCGGGAGCTCCTACAATGAGCAGTTCTTC
TRBJ2-3,TRBD1,TRBV27,many,CASSRDRGWGADTQYF,TGTGCCAGCAGTAGGGACAGGGGTTGGGGTGCAGATACGCAGTATTTT
TRBJ1-2,NA,TRBV18,few,CASSPPGPRHGYTF,TGTGCCAGCTCACCTCCCGGGCCTCGGCATGGCTACACCTTC
TRBJ1-2,NA,TRBV20-1,NA,CSARGGSANYGYTF,TGCAGTGCTAGAGGCGGCAGCGCTAACTATGGCTACACCTTC
TRBJ2-1,TRBD2,TRBV19,many,CASSAGLDYNEQFF,TGTGCCAGTAGTGCAGGACTAGACTACAATGAGCAGTTCTTC
TRBJ2-1,TRBD1,TRBV7-9,NA,CASSLDGTGWDEQFF,TGTGCCAGCAGCTTAGATGGGACAGGATGGGATGAGCAGTTCTTC
TRBJ2-1,NA,TRBV5-6,NA,CASSLGETVRRDEQFF,TGTGCCAGCAGCTTGGGTGAGACAGTACGAAGGGATGAGCAGTTCTTC